This is a list of T cell receptor beta chains from one sample in a study of cytomegalovirus exposure and HLA in healthy donors. Sequencing used immunoSEQ multiplex PCR; TCRdb keeps in-frame clones, though not all of them. The sample contains some 190,000 clones, around 80% of which appear only once. The sequenced sample consisted of PBMCs. The source is a man aged 35-49 years in good health and CMV-seropositive. The CDR3 runs from the conserved cysteine through the conserved F or W. The D gene is left open where the match is weak. Not every row has a clone size; where given, it reads once, few, many or a size class.

D gene	V gene	J gene	clone size	CDR3 protein	CDR3 DNA
-	TRBV9	TRBJ1-1	few	CASSVGTSGAAFF	TGTGCCAGCAGCGTAGGAACTAGCGGCGCGGCTTTCTTT
TRBD2	TRBV30	TRBJ2-3	-	CAWSASGSADTQYF	TGTGCCTGGAGTGCTAGCGGGAGTGCAGATACGCAGTATTTT
-	TRBV28	TRBJ1-1	-	CASSFGDRNTEAFF	TGTGCCAGCAGTTTCGGCGACAGGAACACTGAAGCTTTCTTT
-	TRBV7-2	TRBJ1-5	-	CASSLDNRVSNQPQHF	TGTGCCAGCAGCTTAGATAACAGGGTGAGCAATCAGCCCCAGCATTTT
-	TRBV7-2	TRBJ1-3	once	CASSLSGLGNTIYF	TGTGCCAGCAGCCTATCAGGGCTCGGAAACACCATATATTTT
TRBD1	TRBV28	TRBJ1-2	once	CASSLWDRERGYGYTF	TGTGCCAGCAGTCTGTGGGACAGGGAGAGAGGCTATGGCTACACCTTC
-	TRBV27	TRBJ2-7	-	CASRPEIIYSHEQYF	TGTGCCAGCAGACCGGAAATAATTTACAGTCACGAGCAGTACTTC
-	TRBV7-2	TRBJ2-3	-	CASSPMLLATDTQYF	TGTGCCAGCAGCCCTATGCTTCTTGCCACAGATACGCAGTATTTT
-	TRBV13	TRBJ1-1	-	CASSYTGTANTEAFF	TGTGCCAGCAGTTATACCGGCACAGCAAACACTGAAGCTTTCTTT
TRBD1	TRBV6-5	TRBJ1-2	-	CASSYSSQGGSGYTF	TGTGCCAGCAGTTACTCGTCACAGGGGGGTAGTGGCTACACCTTC
-	TRBV13	TRBJ2-2	-	CASSLDTGELFF	TGTGCCAGCAGCCTTGACACCGGGGAGCTGTTTTTT
-	TRBV9	TRBJ2-7	-	CASSVLSGALNEQYF	TGTGCCAGCAGCGTACTGTCTGGAGCGCTCAACGAGCAGTACTTC
-	TRBV5-1	TRBJ2-3	-	CASSYSSGTDTQYF	TGCGCCAGCAGCTATTCTAGCGGCACAGATACGCAGTATTTT
-	TRBV5-1	TRBJ1-1	-	CASSLDRVNTEAFF	TGCGCCAGCAGCTTGGACAGAGTTAACACTGAAGCTTTCTTT
-	TRBV6-6	TRBJ2-1	once	CASSYADSSYNEQFF	TGTGCCAGCAGTTATGCCGACAGCTCCTACAATGAGCAGTTCTTC
TRBD1	TRBV9	TRBJ1-1	-	CASSARQGSTEAFF	TGTGCCAGCAGCGCGCGACAGGGATCGACTGAAGCTTTCTTT
-	TRBV4-1	TRBJ2-6	-	CASSSRTESSPGANVLTF	TGCGCCAGCAGCTCCAGGACAGAGTCTTCCCCTGGGGCCAACGTCCTGACTTTC
TRBD2	TRBV7-2	TRBJ2-7	-	CASSFTGGPFYEQYF	TGTGCCAGCAGCTTCACGGGAGGGCCATTCTACGAGCAGTACTTC
-	TRBV5-4	TRBJ1-2	-	CASSLAGQTNYGYTF	TGTGCCAGCAGCTTGGCCGGACAGACTAACTATGGCTACACCTTC
-	TRBV10-3	TRBJ1-1	-	CAIRSEELSTEAFF	TGTGCCATCAGGTCCGAAGAGTTGAGCACTGAAGCTTTCTTT
TRBD1	TRBV4-3	TRBJ2-6	few	CASSQGDRAGANVLTF	TGCGCCAGCAGCCAAGGGGACAGGGCTGGGGCCAACGTCCTGACTTTC
-	TRBV6-1	TRBJ2-7	-	CASTHRGGSYEQYF	TGTGCCAGCACCCACCGAGGGGGCTCCTACGAGCAGTACTTC
-	TRBV7-9	TRBJ1-4	-	CASRTENEKLFF	TGTGCCAGTCGGACAGAGAATGAAAAACTGTTTTTT
-	TRBV19	TRBJ1-1	-	CASKEEGGEAFF	TGTGCCAGTAAAGAAGAAGGGGGTGAAGCTTTCTTT
TRBD2	TRBV5-4	TRBJ2-7	-	CASSLAGGPSYEQYF	TGTGCCAGCAGCTTGGCGGGAGGCCCCTCCTACGAGCAGTACTTC
-	TRBV5-6	TRBJ1-5	-	CASSVDGGYQPQHF	TGTGCCAGCAGCGTTGACGGCGGATATCAGCCCCAGCATTTT
-	TRBV5-4	TRBJ2-7	-	CASSFPFSGEYF	TGTGCCAGCAGCTTCCCATTCAGCGGAGAGTACTTC
-	TRBV16	TRBJ1-1	once	CASSGRTQLNTEAFF	TGTGCCAGCAGCGGTCGGACACAACTGAACACTGAAGCTTTCTTT
-	TRBV30	TRBJ2-7	-	CAWSVQYEQYF	TGTGCCTGGAGCGTTCAGTACGAGCAGTACTTC
-	TRBV7-2	TRBJ2-2	-	CASSPYYNTGELFF	TGTGCCAGCAGCCCGTACTACAACACCGGGGAGCTGTTTTTT
TRBD1	TRBV6-1	TRBJ2-3	-	CASSLGQGAVDTQYF	TGTGCCAGCAGCCTGGGACAGGGGGCCGTAGATACGCAGTATTTT
TRBD2	TRBV6-5	TRBJ2-7	-	CASGKLAGDWEQYF	TGTGCCAGCGGGAAACTAGCGGGAGATTGGGAGCAGTACTTC
TRBD1	TRBV28	TRBJ2-7	-	CASSPQGTAYEQYF	TGTGCCAGCAGTCCACAAGGGACAGCCTACGAGCAGTACTTC
-	TRBV19	TRBJ1-5	-	CASSIGRQESNQPQHF	TGTGCCAGTAGTATTGGGCGACAGGAAAGCAATCAGCCCCAGCATTTT
TRBD1	TRBV27	TRBJ2-7	-	CASSSDRVSYEQYF	TGTGCCAGCAGTTCCGACAGGGTATCCTACGAGCAGTACTTC
-	TRBV6-5	TRBJ2-7	few	CASSYSRLTAYEQYF	TGTGCCAGCAGTTACTCGAGGCTAACGGCCTACGAGCAGTACTTC
TRBD1	TRBV27	TRBJ2-2	-	CASSLSKTGYAGELFF	TGTGCCAGCAGTTTATCGAAGACAGGGTATGCCGGGGAGCTGTTTTTT